The rows below give T cell receptor beta chains drawn from one sample of a study of T-cell memory formation after mild COVID-19. TCRdb processed the 5' RACE reads anew with MiXCR; each CDR3 protein has one entry. The sample carries around 370,000 distinct CDR3 sequences, under 25% recorded once. The sample taken for sequencing was PBMCs or a T cell subset sorted from them (not recorded which). The receptors originated from an adult woman who had mild COVID-19 (a few samples of this study predate the infection). Cell type and time point are not known. CDR3s leave out the opening cysteine and the closing phenylalanine or tryptophan. Fields, in order: V gene, J gene, CDR3 protein.

V: TRBV20-1; J: TRBJ1-1; CDR3: SASRGPNTEAF
V: TRBV20-1; J: TRBJ2-7; CDR3: SASPGGYEQY
V: TRBV20-1; J: TRBJ2-3; CDR3: SAPRADTQY
V: TRBV3-1; J: TRBJ1-2; CDR3: ASSQSMGRGYT
V: TRBV7-3; J: TRBJ2-3; CDR3: ASSLRDSPLDTQY
V: TRBV7-6; J: TRBJ2-7; CDR3: ASSSPGLAGHEQY
V: TRBV4-3; J: TRBJ2-3; CDR3: ASSHTGASTDTQY
V: TRBV7-9; J: TRBJ2-1; CDR3: ASSFGGGAGRYNEQF
V: TRBV18; J: TRBJ2-7; CDR3: ASSPSGYQV
V: TRBV5-1; J: TRBJ1-1; CDR3: ASSLWTANTEAF
V: TRBV12-3/TRBV12-4; J: TRBJ2-1; CDR3: ASCYGGDEQF
V: TRBV13; J: TRBJ2-1; CDR3: ASSLRQPYNEQF
V: TRBV29-1; J: TRBJ2-7; CDR3: SYSSGVGVEQY
V: TRBV5-1; J: TRBJ1-1; CDR3: ASSASPGQGVAF
V: TRBV6-5; J: TRBJ2-1; CDR3: ASRPPGLAGVGNEQF
V: TRBV6-2/TRBV6-3; J: TRBJ1-5; CDR3: ASGSVAGPQH
V: TRBV3-1; J: TRBJ2-3; CDR3: ASSQDPGSSTDTQY
V: TRBV12-3/TRBV12-4; J: TRBJ1-2; CDR3: ASSFRIGGNGYT
V: TRBV6-5; J: TRBJ2-1; CDR3: ASSYGSGTYNEQF
V: TRBV7-2; J: TRBJ2-1; CDR3: ASSFPRGAGLKGNEQF
V: TRBV5-4; J: TRBJ1-1; CDR3: ASSSGQGFIEAF
V: TRBV18; J: TRBJ2-2; CDR3: ASSPPVGTANTGELF
V: TRBV12-3/TRBV12-4; J: TRBJ2-2; CDR3: ASSRAEPAIGELF
V: TRBV7-7; J: TRBJ2-1; CDR3: ASSLGGRGYNEQF
V: TRBV4-3; J: TRBJ2-1; CDR3: ASALGQGVHNEQF
V: TRBV9; J: TRBJ2-2; CDR3: ASSVGTGGGTGELF
V: TRBV24-1; J: TRBJ2-1; CDR3: ATSRGQGAGNEQF
V: TRBV7-9; J: TRBJ1-1; CDR3: ASSQGQVGITEAF
V: TRBV20-1; J: TRBJ2-7; CDR3: SARDQGRSSYEQY
V: TRBV7-9; J: TRBJ2-7; CDR3: ASSLASAGAKEQY
V: TRBV4-3; J: TRBJ1-2; CDR3: ASSQESTGWNNYGYT
V: TRBV9; J: TRBJ2-5; CDR3: ASSGDSSTGQETQY
V: TRBV25-1; J: TRBJ2-5; CDR3: ASSDPDRSQY
V: TRBV2; J: TRBJ2-5; CDR3: ASSRQGNVGETQY
V: TRBV5-4; J: TRBJ2-3; CDR3: ASSLDPGRGHTDTQY
V: TRBV7-9; J: TRBJ2-1; CDR3: ASSRRTSGSNEQF
V: TRBV5-1; J: TRBJ1-1; CDR3: ASDRGGGDTEAF
V: TRBV7-8; J: TRBJ2-5; CDR3: ASSVNSRDRKH
V: TRBV18; J: TRBJ2-7; CDR3: ASSPQARTGEFEQY
V: TRBV5-5; J: TRBJ2-7; CDR3: ASSLYAGYFEQY
V: TRBV4-2; J: TRBJ2-7; CDR3: ASSQGRRAPYEQY
V: TRBV5-1; J: TRBJ2-7; CDR3: ASSWTGPSYEQY
V: TRBV6-5; J: TRBJ2-7; CDR3: ASQKPGGSYEQY
V: TRBV2; J: TRBJ2-1; CDR3: ASSDRTGYNEQF
V: TRBV20-1; J: TRBJ2-3; CDR3: SARRPGLAGGSDTQY
V: TRBV12-3/TRBV12-4; J: TRBJ2-7; CDR3: ASSFAGIDEQY
V: TRBV4-1; J: TRBJ2-1; CDR3: ASSQAKGSEQF
V: TRBV29-1; J: TRBJ2-5; CDR3: SAHTGTGQETQY
V: TRBV4-3; J: TRBJ2-1; CDR3: ASSQEGREGSYNEQF
V: TRBV20-1; J: TRBJ2-3; CDR3: TPGPHTDTQY
V: TRBV20-1; J: TRBJ1-3; CDR3: SASYGRSIY
V: TRBV25-1; J: TRBJ2-7; CDR3: ASSEYGGVAPDEQY
V: TRBV3-1; J: TRBJ1-1; CDR3: ASRRQGGTEAF